This TCR beta chain is drawn from a study of beta chain features in type 1 diabetes. About the research overall: Examination of sorted cells across all samples involved over 85,000,000 cells. Study-level findings and limits: In every one of the four CD4+ subsets, TCRB CDR3s were moderately but significantly shorter in Type 1 diabetes patients.

The CDR3 length is 16 residues. Per the germline V gene, CDR1 is ENHRY and CDR2 is SYGVKD. V was shortened by 2 bases and J by 0 bases, with 8 bases between the two germline ends. Reverse transcribing all isolated RNA meant expressed TCRB transcripts were sequenced. An average approximately 4 million reads came from naive, central memory and regulatory T cell samples. This table comes from immunoSEQ multiplex PCR, and its TCRdb copy is limited to in-frame clones, with some not included. In the table there are under 800,000 clones, about 14% of which are singletons. A note on this clone: Its antigen is not identified.

V is TRBV10-3 and J is TRBJ2-6; D remains ambiguous. The sequence derives from a man aged 18-30 years in good health. The sequenced material came from naive CD4+ T cells from blood. The CDR3 nucleotides are TGTGCCATCAGTGAGAGGGTGAGCTCTGGGGCCAACGTCCTGACTTTC. Its protein is CAISERVSSGANVLTF.